This T cell receptor beta chain was retrieved from a study of cytomegalovirus exposure and HLA in healthy donors (dated by TCRdb to between 2016 and 2019). Study-level background: According to an earlier analysis of around 600 of the donors, about 179 million T cells yielded roughly 100 million unique TCR beta sequences and more than 250 Gb of sequence data. An early release covering about 600 HLA-typed donors comprised about 300 gigabases of sequencing data and tens of millions of unique TCR sequences. Of the approximately 370 genotyped donors, 81% were placed in the genetic ancestry cluster associated with self-reported Caucasian donors. The study was designed to test whether signatures of past pathogen exposure could be identified by cataloging public T cell receptors. The study used immunosequencing to profile the T cell repertoires of 600 to 850 subjects and linked those repertoires to cytomegalovirus serostatus. Besides the first cohort of 666 subjects, a separate validation cohort made up of 90 to 150 different subjects was used. High-throughput TCR immunosequencing, statistical association of individual TCRs with disease status, and machine learning were combined to predict cytomegalovirus infection status. In a later analysis, previously published TCR beta repertoires from fewer than 750 donors were re-analyzed and high-resolution HLA genotyping was added so that TCR occurrence patterns could be studied. The later analysis used no new phenotypic data to find candidate immune exposures, relying instead on TCR beta sequences and their occurrence across donors. To decide whether each TCR beta V gene segment behaved as functional or pseudogenic, an earlier analysis of nearly 600 of the donors relied on high-throughput TCR beta sequencing. Donor age, sex, ethnicity and CMV serostatus were compiled together with the repertoire data. A later genetic analysis took genome-wide SNP genotypes for about three fifths of the roughly 670 donors and used that subset as a discovery cohort. Every discovery cohort repertoire had been produced on one sequencing platform. HLA typing covered class I and class II loci at four-digit resolution. The number of donors typed differed by locus, with roughly 629-640 for A, B, C, DRB1 and DQB1, 522 for DQA1, approximately 580 for DPA1, and approximately 470 for DPB1. Because of strong linkage in the cohort, roughly five DR-DQ haplotypes were treated as single units for association and clustering. Among 398 genotyped donors of the cohort, an average of approximately 240,000 unique TCR beta nucleotide sequences was sequenced per donor, of which about 19% were non-productive.

Regarding this clone: What antigen it recognizes has not been identified. No per-base quality is available; no much larger clone lies one base away.

The library was generated by the immunoSEQ multiplex PCR assay. For the multiplex PCR, a mixture combining 60 forward primers for TCR Vbeta segments and 13 reverse primers for TCR Jbeta segments was used. Amplification of the CDR3 region of rearranged TCR beta genes was performed with a multiplex PCR assay on genomic DNA. On the Illumina HiSeq System, the amplified TCR beta libraries were sequenced as 87-base-pair reads. Per the authors' processing: A later analysis tallied around 82 million unique TCR beta chains across the 610 or so repertoires, and approximately 9.9 million of those chains were shared by two or more donors. Raw reads were error-corrected and collapsed into unique sequences by a nearest-neighbor algorithm in which closely related sequences were merged to remove PCR and sequencing errors. V, D and J gene segments were assigned by aligning CDR3 sequences to IMGT reference sequences. For a sequence to be retained, a match of at least six nucleotides to both a V gene segment and a J gene segment was required. Rearrangements were called productive when the CDR3 lacked stop codons and stayed in frame with V and J; all others were non-productive. Following IMGT convention, CDR3 was defined as the stretch from the second conserved V-encoded cysteine to the conserved J-encoded phenylalanine. Sequences without an unambiguous match to a single V gene segment were excluded from the earlier analysis of 587 of the donors. An earlier analysis of 450 to 650 of the donors called V segments functional above 56.7% productive rearrangements and segregating when the between-donor standard deviation exceeded 5%. To diagnose cytomegalovirus status from the catalog of TCR beta chain sequences, a statistical classification framework was built. V and J gene assignment, in a later analysis, came from comparing TCR nucleotide sequences with IMGT/GENE-DB human TR gene sequences. In a later analysis, CDR3 sequences and most-parsimonious VDJ recombination scenarios were assigned using the TCRdist pipeline. A later analysis defined each TCR beta chain by its CDR3 amino acid sequence plus V-gene family, and excluded reads lacking a unique V-gene family. To address suspected cross-contamination and a sequencing artifact, a later analysis removed some 620 highly shared, low-generation-probability nucleotide sequences. In a later analysis, a clonal expansion index was calculated for each public chain from normalized within-repertoire ranks of inferred template counts. In a later analysis, generation probabilities were computed with a VDJ recombination model fitted to out-of-frame rearrangements, and the resulting probabilities were checked against IGoR. A later analysis scored TCR-TCR, TCR-HLA and TCR-CMV co-occurrence with hypergeometric tests, applying a repertoire-size bias correction to TCR pairs. In a later analysis, false discovery rates were estimated by permuting HLA or CMV assignments 20 times. A later analysis grouped co-occurring TCRs with DBSCAN, adding TCRdist sequence similarity when clustering within HLA-allele-positive subsets. Repertoires with fewer than 30,000 or more than 120,000 public chains were left out of co-occurrence clustering, as were about 5 repertoires with anomalous nucleotide sharing. TCRdb mirrors the immuneACCESS table, restricted to in-frame sequences. Some clones are absent from its copies; in checked studies, under half trace to an unresolved V gene, and the reason for the others is unknown. The V and J calls and clone size are taken from that table; D and trimming were inferred from the DNA. The sample table records tens of thousands of clones; more than 70% of these occur just once. Jointly, the top ten make up approximately 2.1% of the sample.

In total, over 600 healthy bone marrow donors made up the cohort. At the time of sampling, every cohort member was nominally healthy, though immune exposures that went unrecorded were likely present. The donor was CMV seronegative and belonged to the group of under 400 seronegative cohort members. A peripheral blood sample was collected from each donor, and TCR beta sequencing was performed on peripheral blood mononuclear cells. The Qiagen DNeasy Blood Extraction Kit was used to extract genomic DNA from the blood cell samples. The study at large found these results: Strong co-occurrence of HLA alleles, especially DR and DQ, made assigning TCR associations to individual alleles difficult. Most TCR sequences were observed very rarely across donors, whereas some public TCRs were present in many individuals. A few of the identified cytomegalovirus-associated TCR beta chains were confirmed in vitro to be specific for cytomegalovirus antigens. For the cohort, immune exposure information was limited to CMV serostatus. Compared with the roughly 700-donor mean, donors in an Asian-associated ancestry cluster had fewer N-insertions in productive TCRs, according to a later genetic analysis. Correlated functional status among segregating V segments might reflect linkage disequilibrium, but an unknown experimental factor could not be ruled out. An earlier analysis of several hundred of the donors showed that most TCR beta V segments appeared in productive rearrangements either about 90% or about 30% of the time, which broadly matched IMGT annotations. Because the 87-base-pair reads could not distinguish some IMGT-functional V segments, including TRBV6-2 and TRBV6-3, those segments were excluded. The sequencing pipeline was judged likely to have produced a cluster of highly shared sequence variants as a technical artifact. In a later analysis, HLA-associated TCR beta chains showed more clonal expansion and lower generation probabilities than non-associated chains that were equally common. The classifier was reported to diagnose cytomegalovirus status with high specificity and sensitivity in both the original and validation cohorts. A later analysis associated approximately 17,000 TCR beta sequences with specific HLA alleles at a false discovery rate of 0.05. The earlier analysis of approximately 540 of the donors excluded approximately 17 rarely observed V segments, including chromosome 9 orphons, because counts were too low. In the study, roughly 160 TCR beta chains were listed as associated with cytomegalovirus. Because HLA typing was unavailable for some donors at each locus, only the typed subset was used in association tests. In a later analysis, TCR association rates were found to vary across HLA loci, with the most associated TCRs seen for DRB1 alleles and the fewest for HLA-C alleles. An association between a missense DCLRE1C variant and V-gene and J-gene trimming of TCR beta chains was found in a later genetic analysis and replicated in an independent cohort. In a later analysis, several top co-occurrence clusters were reported to appear linked to parvovirus B19, influenza, CMV and Epstein-Barr virus. Only TCR beta chains were sequenced in this cohort, and the absence of alpha or paired-chain data limited detectable features. A further reported finding was that TCR beta sequences accurately predicted the HLA-A and HLA-B alleles for most subjects in the first cohort. Roughly uniform sequencing depth across donors was assumed in presence/absence analyses, although this assumption may not hold. According to the authors, the approach could potentially be generalized to other disease states and immunological phenotypes. A later analysis found that most CMV-associated TCR beta chains appeared HLA-restricted, with HLA associations seemingly driven largely by CMV exposure.

From the germline V gene (reference sequence), CDR1 is SGHNT and CDR2 is YYREEE. V and J are truncated by 3 bases and 5 bases respectively, leaving an intervening sequence of 9 bases. The CDR3 goes from the cysteine to the phenylalanine over 13 residues. Just the 39-base CDR3 DNA is kept, in frame starting at base 1. The rearrangement combines TRBV5-4 with TRBJ2-1; no D segment can be confidently identified. Material for sequencing was PBMCs. This clonotype was sampled from a man aged 40-49 years in good health and CMV-seronegative. The base sequence is TGTGCCAGCAGCTACCCCAGGAACAATGAGCAGTTCTTC. Its product reads: CASSYPRNNEQFF.